Following are 20 T cell receptor beta chains from one sample sequenced in a study of T cells in Graves' hyperthyroidism and ophthalmopathy. TCR beta CDR3 regions were amplified from RNA. HTBI primers drove first-round RT-PCR of the TCR CDR3. TCRdb itself ran the multiplex PCR reads through MiXCR, one entry per CDR3 protein. The sample consists of some 580,000 distinct CDR3 sequences, approximately 15% of them appearing once. The sequencing sample was made of blood. The receptors shown here come from a woman aged 40 to 50 with Graves' ophthalmopathy.

V is TRBV12-3 or TRBV12-4 and J is TRBJ1-5, with 9 bases that match TRBD1. V was clipped by 6 bases and J by 6 bases; unmatched bases: 9. This CDR3 is built from 15 residues. This chain's CDR3 is CASSLTGGSTQPQHF. CDR3 coding DNA: TGTGCCAGCAGCCTAACAGGGGGCTCGACTCAGCCCCAGCATTTT.

In its sample, this clonotype was seen many times. The rearrangement uses TRBV3-1 and TRBJ2-1, with D maybe TRBD2 (6 bases). This CDR3 is built from 15 residues. The V gene lost 3 bases and the J gene lost 4 bases, with 13 bases spanning the gap. CDR1 is LGHDT, CDR2 YNNKEL, per germline (reference sequence). The CDR3 loop is CASSHAGSLYNEQFF. CDR3 DNA: TGTGCCAGCAGCCATGCGGGGTCCCTTTACAATGAGCAGTTCTTC.

The chain carries TRBV10-3 and TRBJ2-3; D remains ambiguous. The CDR3 has 13 amino acids. The germline V gene has CDR1 ENHRY and CDR2 SYGVKD. Deletions cut 7 bases from V and 2 bases from J, with 10 bases between. The CDR3 bases are TGTGCCATCACGGACCAGACCACAGATACGCAGTATTTT. Its protein is CAITDQTTDTQYF.

As concerns this clonotype: This sequence may be a read error, since a much larger clone differs from it by one base. CDR3 residues: CAISEFGELFF. CDR3 nucleotides: TGTGCCATCAGTGAGTTCGGGGAGCTGTTTTTT. J is TRBJ2-2 and V is TRBV10-3; D not resolved. Trimming took 1 base from V and 7 from J, leaving 1 base between them. The CDR3 runs 11 residues. Per the germline V gene, CDR1 is ENHRY and CDR2 is SYGVKD.

This clonotype was detected ten times or more. The CDR3 sequence is CASSLSGDISYNEQFF. The CDR3 DNA sequence: TGTGCCAGCAGCCTGAGCGGGGATATCTCCTACAATGAGCAGTTCTTC. The chain couples TRBV7-2 to TRBJ2-1; 7 positions agree with TRBD2. The junction had 7 bases not matched to a gene; V was cut back by 5 bases and J by 0 bases. CDR1 and CDR2 (germline): SGHTA, FQGNSA. The CDR3 is 16 amino acids.

This clonotype came up a few times. This chain uses TRBV3-1 with TRBJ1-1; a possible D gene is TRBD1 (6 bases). This CDR3 contains 14 residues. V lost 7 bases to trimming and J lost 0 bases, with 12 bases between them. CDR1 is LGHDT and CDR2 is YNNKEL in the germline V gene (reference sequence). CDR3 nucleotides: TGTGCCAGCACCCCCGGACAGTTGAACACTGAAGCTTTCTTT. This codes for CASTPGQLNTEAFF. Full variable domain (remainder filled in from reference TRBV3-1 and TRBJ1-1): DTAVSQTPKYLVTQMGNDKSIKCEQNLGHDTMYWYKQDSKKFLKIMFSYNNKELIINETVPNRFSPKSPDKAHLNLHINSLELGDSAVYFCASTPGQLNTEAFFGQGTRLTVV.

This clonotype was observed at least ten times. The chain couples TRBV7-2 to TRBJ2-7, with 7 positions matching TRBD2. CDR3 length: 15 amino acids. Germline V gene lookup returns CDR1 SGHTA and CDR2 FQGNSA. Trimming at V came to 3 bases and at J to 4 bases, leaving 9 bases not matched to a gene. CDR3 residues: CASSFGGSGRYEQYF. The CDR3 DNA is TGTGCCAGCAGCTTCGGTGGTAGCGGGCGGTACGAGCAGTACTTC.

The table lists this clonotype with many counts. This sequence joins TRBV5-4 and TRBJ1-2, with D uncertain. Per germline, CDR1 SGHNT and CDR2 YYREEE (reference sequence). The V gene lost 4 bases and the J gene lost 11 bases, with 21 bases spanning the gap. This CDR3 spans 14 amino acids. Written as DNA, the CDR3 is TGTGCCAGCAGCCATCTGACATTGATCAGAGGATACACCTTC. Its protein is CASSHLTLIRGYTF.

The rearrangement uses TRBV28 and TRBJ2-7; 11 positions agree with TRBD2. Per germline, CDR1 MDHEN and CDR2 SYDVKM. The V segment lost 3 bases and the J segment 4 bases; nucleotides outside the gene matches: 11. The CDR3 covers 17 residues. The CDR3 DNA is TGTGCCAGCAGTTTTGGGATTAGCGGGAGGGCCGGGTACGAGCAGTACTTC. Protein: CASSFGISGRAGYEQYF.

This clonotype was found many times. This chain connects TRBV28 to TRBJ2-7; the D is unclear. V was pared by 8 bases and J by 6 bases, with 8 bases between. This CDR3 has 10 residues. Germline V CDR1 and CDR2: MDHEN, SYDVKM. The CDR3 region is CASGIGEQYF. CDR3 nucleotides: TGTGCCAGCGGAATAGGCGAGCAGTACTTC.

The rearrangement uses TRBV7-9 and TRBJ1-4; no firm D call. The germline V and J ends were trimmed by 0 bases and 4 bases, with 9 bases remaining between them. The V gene's germline CDR1 is SEHNR and CDR2 FQNEAQ (reference sequence). This CDR3 contains 15 residues. The CDR3 sequence: CASSLAGHLNEKLFF. The DNA for the CDR3 is TGTGCCAGCAGCTTAGCCGGCCACCTTAATGAAAAACTGTTTTTT.

This clonotype was picked up a small number of times. J is TRBJ2-2 and V is TRBV5-4; D unclear. The germline V gene encodes CDR1 SGHNT and CDR2 YYREEE (reference sequence). The CDR3 totals 14 residues. Trimming pared 0 bases from V and 1 base from J, leaving 4 bases between. CDR3 sequence: CASSLGWNTGELFF. CDR3 nucleotides: TGTGCCAGCAGCTTGGGGTGGAACACCGGGGAGCTGTTTTTT.

The V gene is TRBV3-1, the J gene TRBJ2-4, with 8 bases aligning to TRBD2. Germline-derived CDR1 and CDR2 are LGHDT and YNNKEL (reference sequence). This CDR3 contains 13 residues. V shed 4 bases, J shed 11 bases, and the junction held 7 bases outside the gene matches. The CDR3 region has the DNA TGTGCCAGCAGCCCGGGGGGGCCTCCTTTTCAGTACTTC. Translated, it gives CASSPGGPPFQYF.

This clonotype was seen only a few times. This sequence joins TRBV12-3 or TRBV12-4 and TRBJ1-5; D not certain. This CDR3 contains 15 residues. Trimming took off 5 bases at V and 4 bases at J, with 15 bases between the two ends. This CDR3 is CASSPSTHTNQPQHF. CDR3 DNA sequence: TGTGCCAGCAGTCCTTCGACACATACTAATCAGCCCCAGCATTTT.

This clonotype was counted at least ten times. This rearrangement joins TRBV18 to TRBJ2-5; D is possibly TRBD1 or TRBD2 (6 bases each). This CDR3 has 15 residues. Looked up from germline, CDR1 is KGHSH and CDR2 is LQKENI. With 3 bases removed from V and 4 bases from J, the gap between germline ends came to 15 bases. CDR3 nucleotides: TGTGCCAGCTCACCTCAACAGGGAGCGGGAGAGACCCAGTACTTC. Translating gives CASSPQQGAGETQYF.

In its sample, this clonotype was seen many times. The chain uses TRBV5-1 and TRBJ1-1; D gene unclear. The CDR3 spans 13 residues. The V gene lost 1 base and the J gene lost 0 bases, with 4 bases spanning the gap. Germline CDR1 and CDR2: SGHRS and YFSETQ. DNA for the CDR3: TGCGCCAGCAGCTTGTACCTGAACACTGAAGCTTTCTTT. It yields the protein CASSLYLNTEAFF.

The V and J genes are TRBV5-1 and TRBJ2-2; D ambiguous. The CDR3 is made up of 19 amino acids. Germline V gene data show CDR1 as SGHRS and CDR2 as YFSETQ. V lost 4 bases and J 4 bases, leaving 26 bases between the germline ends. CDR3 nucleotide sequence: TGCGCCAGCAGCCCAAGACCCCTTATAGGGCGCTCCGGCACCGGGGAGCTGTTTTTT. As protein: CASSPRPLIGRSGTGELFF.

This clonotype was recorded many times. CDR3 residues: CSAQHTGNYEQYF. As DNA, the CDR3 is TGCAGTGCCCAACATACCGGAAACTACGAGCAGTACTTC. J is TRBJ2-7 and V is TRBV20-1; D not resolved. The CDR3 contains 13 residues. V shed 6 bases and J shed 3 bases, with 15 bases lying between them. Germline CDR1 reads DFQATT; CDR2 reads SNEGSKA (reference sequence).

In this sample, this clonotype turned up many times. CDR3 protein: CSVQPGGKYGYTF. The CDR3 region has the DNA TGCAGCGTTCAGCCGGGGGGTAAATATGGCTACACCTTC. The chain links TRBV29-1 to TRBJ1-2, with D perhaps TRBD1 (5 bases). The CDR3 is made up of 13 amino acids. V was cut by 5 bases and J by 5 bases, with 15 bases left in between. Germline V gene sequence: CDR1 SQVTM, CDR2 ANQGSEA.

The table lists this clonotype with a few counts. The DNA for the CDR3 is TGTGCCAGCAGTTTAGAGGGAGGCCGGGGGAGCACAGATACGCAGTATTTT. Its protein product is CASSLEGGRGSTDTQYF. This chain uses TRBV27 with TRBJ2-3, with a possible D match to TRBD2 (6 bases). Trimming took off 2 bases at V and 0 bases at J, with 15 bases between the two ends. Germline V gene data show CDR1 as MNHEY and CDR2 as SMNVEV (reference sequence). The CDR3 loop spans 17 amino acids.